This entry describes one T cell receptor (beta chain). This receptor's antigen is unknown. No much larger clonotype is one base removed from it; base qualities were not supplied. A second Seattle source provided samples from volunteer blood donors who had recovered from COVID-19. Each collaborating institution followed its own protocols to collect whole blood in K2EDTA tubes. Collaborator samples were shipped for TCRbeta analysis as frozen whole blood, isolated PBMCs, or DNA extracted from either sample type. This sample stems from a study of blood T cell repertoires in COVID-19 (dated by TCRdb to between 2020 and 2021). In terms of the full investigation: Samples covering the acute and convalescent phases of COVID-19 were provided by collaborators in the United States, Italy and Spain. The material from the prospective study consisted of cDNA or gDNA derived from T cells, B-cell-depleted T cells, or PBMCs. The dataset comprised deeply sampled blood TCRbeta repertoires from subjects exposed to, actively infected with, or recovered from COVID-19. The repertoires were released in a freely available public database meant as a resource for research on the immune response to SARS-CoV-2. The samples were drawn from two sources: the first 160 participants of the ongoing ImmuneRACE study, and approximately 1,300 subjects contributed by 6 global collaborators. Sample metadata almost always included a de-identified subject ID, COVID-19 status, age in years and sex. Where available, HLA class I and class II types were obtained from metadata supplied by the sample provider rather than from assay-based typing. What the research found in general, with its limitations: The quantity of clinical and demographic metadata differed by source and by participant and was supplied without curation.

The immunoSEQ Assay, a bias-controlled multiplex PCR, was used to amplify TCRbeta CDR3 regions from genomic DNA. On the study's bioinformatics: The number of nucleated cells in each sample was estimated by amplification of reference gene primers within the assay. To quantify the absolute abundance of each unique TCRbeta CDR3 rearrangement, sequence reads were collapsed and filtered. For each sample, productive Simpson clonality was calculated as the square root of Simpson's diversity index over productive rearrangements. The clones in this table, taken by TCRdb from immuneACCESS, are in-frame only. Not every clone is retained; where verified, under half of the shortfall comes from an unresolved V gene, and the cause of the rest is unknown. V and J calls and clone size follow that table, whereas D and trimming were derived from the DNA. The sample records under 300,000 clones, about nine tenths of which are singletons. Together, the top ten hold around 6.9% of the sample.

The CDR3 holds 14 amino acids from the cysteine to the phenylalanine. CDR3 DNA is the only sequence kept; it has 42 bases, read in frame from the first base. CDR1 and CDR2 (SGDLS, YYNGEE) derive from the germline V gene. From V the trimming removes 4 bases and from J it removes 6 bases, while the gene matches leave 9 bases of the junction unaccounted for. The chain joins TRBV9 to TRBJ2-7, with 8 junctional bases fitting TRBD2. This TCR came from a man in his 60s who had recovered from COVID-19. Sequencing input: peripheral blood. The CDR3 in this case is CASSPGGELGEQYF. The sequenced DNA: TGTGCCAGCAGCCCCGGGGGGGAGTTGGGCGAGCAGTACTTC.